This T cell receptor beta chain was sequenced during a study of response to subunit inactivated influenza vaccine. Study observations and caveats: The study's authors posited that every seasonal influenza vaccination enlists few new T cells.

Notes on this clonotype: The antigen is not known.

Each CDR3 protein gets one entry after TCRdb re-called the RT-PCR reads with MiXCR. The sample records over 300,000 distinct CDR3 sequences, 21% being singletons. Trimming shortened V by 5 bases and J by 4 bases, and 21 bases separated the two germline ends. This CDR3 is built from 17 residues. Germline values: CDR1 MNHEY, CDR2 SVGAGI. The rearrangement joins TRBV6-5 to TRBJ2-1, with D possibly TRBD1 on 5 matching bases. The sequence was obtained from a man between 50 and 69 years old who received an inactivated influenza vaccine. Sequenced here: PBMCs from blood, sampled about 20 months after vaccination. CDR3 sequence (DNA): TGTGCCAGCAGTAACGGAAGGGGAAGGACCATTTACAATGAGCAGTTCTTC. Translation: CASSNGRGRTIYNEQFF.